The text below deals with one T cell receptor (beta chain). This sample is drawn from a study of cytotoxic CD8 clonotypes in ibrutinib-treated CLL. This CDR3 has 14 residues. The germline gives CDR1 MNHEY, CDR2 SMNVEV (reference sequence). V lost 7 bases, J lost 6 bases, and 18 bases lay in between. Targeted sequencing depth ranged from 1 in 200,000 to 1 in 1 million T cells. Clones were sequenced by immunoSEQ multiplex PCR, and TCRdb holds only the in-frame ones, with some missing. The profile shows 250,000 to 350,000 clones, approximately 76% of them singletons. Sequencing used PBMCs, obtained at disease progression, from a patient treated with ibrutinib. The chain links TRBV27 to TRBJ1-2; D might be TRBD1 (6 bases). The TCR comes from a human donor with chronic lymphocytic leukemia. The CDR3 region has the DNA TGTGCCAGCACCCCGACAGGAGTTGTGGATGGCTACACCTTC. It yields the protein CASTPTGVVDGYTF.